This T cell receptor (beta chain) was retrieved from a study of cytotoxic CD8 clonotypes in ibrutinib-treated CLL. Regarding the study as a whole: Pretreatment clonality was elevated relative to age-matched healthy donors and paralleled circulating CD8+ T-cell counts.

TCRdb's copy holds only in-frame clones and misses some; the assay was immunoSEQ multiplex PCR. The sample comprises roughly 250,000 clones, around three quarters of which are singletons, and less than 20% rests with the top ten. This CDR3 contains 15 residues. CDR1 and CDR2 from the germline V gene are LNHDA and SQIVND (reference sequence). V lost 1 base to trimming and J lost 3 bases; unmatched junction nucleotides: 5. A word on this clone: The antigen is unknown.

V is TRBV19 and J is TRBJ2-7; 8 nucleotides align to TRBD1. Sequencing used PBMCs, obtained after 24 months of ibrutinib treatment. The clonotype comes from a human donor with chronic lymphocytic leukemia. CDR3 amino acids: CASSIALDRVYEQYF. CDR3 nucleotides: TGTGCCAGTAGTATAGCCTTGGACAGGGTCTACGAGCAGTACTTC.